This T cell receptor (beta chain) came from a study of T cell repertoires in cytomegalovirus infection. Concerning this clonotype itself: Its antigen is unknown.

V trimming: 2 bases; J trimming: 5 bases; junction bases outside the gene matches: 7. This CDR3 is built from 15 residues. In germline, CDR1 is SGHDT, CDR2 YYEEEE. MiXCR, applied by TCRdb to the reads, yields one record per CDR3 protein. The sample carries hundreds of thousands of distinct CDR3 sequences, around 35% recorded once. The chain carries TRBV5-6 and TRBJ1-2; 9 bases are a match to TRBD1. Material: cultured PBMCs, obtained from culture after CMV antigen stimulation. The TCR was taken from a human donor in good health (CMV status not recorded). Some clones in this sample may be carry-over from other donors' samples. The CDR3 spells CASSFTGGRGYGYTF. The CDR3 nucleotides read TGTGCCAGCAGCTTCACAGGGGGCCGAGGGTATGGCTACACCTTC.